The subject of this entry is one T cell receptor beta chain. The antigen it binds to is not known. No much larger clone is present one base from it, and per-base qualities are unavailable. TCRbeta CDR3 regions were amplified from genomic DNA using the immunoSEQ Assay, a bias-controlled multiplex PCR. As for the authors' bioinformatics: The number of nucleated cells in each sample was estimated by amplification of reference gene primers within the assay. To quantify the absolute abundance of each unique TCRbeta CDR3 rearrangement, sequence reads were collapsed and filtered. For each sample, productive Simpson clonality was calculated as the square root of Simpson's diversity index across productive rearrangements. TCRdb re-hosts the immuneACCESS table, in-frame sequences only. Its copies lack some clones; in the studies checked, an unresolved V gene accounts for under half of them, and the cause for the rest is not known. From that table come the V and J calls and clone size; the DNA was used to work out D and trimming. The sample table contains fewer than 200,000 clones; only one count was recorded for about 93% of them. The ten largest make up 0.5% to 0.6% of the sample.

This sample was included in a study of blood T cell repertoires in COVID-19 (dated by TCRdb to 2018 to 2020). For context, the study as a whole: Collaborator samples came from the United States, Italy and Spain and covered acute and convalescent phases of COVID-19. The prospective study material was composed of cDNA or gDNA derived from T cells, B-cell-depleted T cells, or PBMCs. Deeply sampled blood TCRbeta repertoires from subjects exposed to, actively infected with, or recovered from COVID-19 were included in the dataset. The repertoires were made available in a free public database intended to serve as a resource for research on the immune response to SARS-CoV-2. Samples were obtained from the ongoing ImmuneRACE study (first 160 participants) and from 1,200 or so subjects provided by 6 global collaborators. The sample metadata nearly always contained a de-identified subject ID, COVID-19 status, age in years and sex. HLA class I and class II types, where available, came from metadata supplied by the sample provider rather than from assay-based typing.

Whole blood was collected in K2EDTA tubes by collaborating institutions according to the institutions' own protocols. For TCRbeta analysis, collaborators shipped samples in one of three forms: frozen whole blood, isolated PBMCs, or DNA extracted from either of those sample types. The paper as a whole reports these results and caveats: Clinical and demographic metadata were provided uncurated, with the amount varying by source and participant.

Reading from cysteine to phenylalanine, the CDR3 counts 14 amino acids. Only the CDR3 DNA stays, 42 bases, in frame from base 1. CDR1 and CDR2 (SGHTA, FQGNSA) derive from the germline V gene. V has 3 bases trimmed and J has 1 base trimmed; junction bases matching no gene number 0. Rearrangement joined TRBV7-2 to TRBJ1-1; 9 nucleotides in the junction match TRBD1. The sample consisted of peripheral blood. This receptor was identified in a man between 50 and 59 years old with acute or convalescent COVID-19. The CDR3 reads CASSLTGGNTEAFF. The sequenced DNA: TGTGCCAGCAGCTTGACAGGGGGGAACACTGAAGCTTTCTTT.